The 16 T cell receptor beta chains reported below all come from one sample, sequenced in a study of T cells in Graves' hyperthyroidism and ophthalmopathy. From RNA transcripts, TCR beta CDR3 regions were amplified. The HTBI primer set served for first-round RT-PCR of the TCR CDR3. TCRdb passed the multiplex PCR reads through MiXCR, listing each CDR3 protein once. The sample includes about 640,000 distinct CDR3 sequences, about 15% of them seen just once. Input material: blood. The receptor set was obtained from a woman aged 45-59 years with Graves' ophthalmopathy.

The CDR3 reads CASSYSLGQGETQYF. CDR3 nucleotides: TGTGCCAGCAGTTACTCCCTGGGACAGGGCGAGACCCAGTACTTC. The chain carries TRBV6-2 or TRBV6-3 and TRBJ2-5; 9 bases match TRBD1. This CDR3 is built from 15 residues. The V segment lost 0 bases and the J segment 5 bases; nucleotides outside the gene matches: 4. Germline V lookup: CDR1 MNHEY, CDR2 SVGEGT.

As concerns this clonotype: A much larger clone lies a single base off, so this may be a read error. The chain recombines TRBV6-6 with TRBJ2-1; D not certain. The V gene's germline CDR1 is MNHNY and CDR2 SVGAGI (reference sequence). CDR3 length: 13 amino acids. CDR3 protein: CASSYSFVNGQFF. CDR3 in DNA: TGTGCCAGCAGTTACTCGTTTGTCAATGGGCAGTTCTTC.

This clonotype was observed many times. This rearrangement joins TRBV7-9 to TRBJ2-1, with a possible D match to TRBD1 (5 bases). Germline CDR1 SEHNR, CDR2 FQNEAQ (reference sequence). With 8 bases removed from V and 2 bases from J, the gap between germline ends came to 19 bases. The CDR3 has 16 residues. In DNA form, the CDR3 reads TGTGCCAGCGGAATGGGGTCAGGGTCGGCCTACAATGAGCAGTTCTTC. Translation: CASGMGSGSAYNEQFF. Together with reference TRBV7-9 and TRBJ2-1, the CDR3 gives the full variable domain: DTGVSQNPRHKITKRGQNVTFRCDPISEHNRLYWYRQTLGQGPEFLTYFQNEAQLEKSRLLSDRFSAERPKGSFSTLEIQRTEQGDSAMYLCASGMGSGSAYNEQFFGPGTRLTVL.

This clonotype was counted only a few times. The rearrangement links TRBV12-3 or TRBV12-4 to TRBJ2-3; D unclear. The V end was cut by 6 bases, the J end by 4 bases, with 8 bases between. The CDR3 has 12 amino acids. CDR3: CASSQVSDTQYF. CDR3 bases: TGTGCCAGCAGCCAAGTCTCAGATACGCAGTATTTT.

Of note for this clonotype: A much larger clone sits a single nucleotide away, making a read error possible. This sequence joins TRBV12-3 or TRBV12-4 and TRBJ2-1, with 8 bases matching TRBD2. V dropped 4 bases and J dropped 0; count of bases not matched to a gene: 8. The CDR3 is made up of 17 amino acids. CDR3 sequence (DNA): TGTGCCAGCAGTTCTCAACTAACTAGCGGCTCCTACAATGAGCAGTTCTTC. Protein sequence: CASSSQLTSGSYNEQFF.

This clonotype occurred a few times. The CDR3, as DNA: TGCGCCAGCAGCCAAGGATTTTCGGGGCTTAATGAAAAACTGTTTTTT. As protein: CASSQGFSGLNEKLFF. This chain joins TRBV4-1 and TRBJ1-4, with a possible D match to TRBD1 (5 bases). Germline values: CDR1 MGHRA, CDR2 YSYEKL. The CDR3 sequence is 16 residues long. Trimming stripped 1 base from V and 4 bases from J, with 13 bases between.

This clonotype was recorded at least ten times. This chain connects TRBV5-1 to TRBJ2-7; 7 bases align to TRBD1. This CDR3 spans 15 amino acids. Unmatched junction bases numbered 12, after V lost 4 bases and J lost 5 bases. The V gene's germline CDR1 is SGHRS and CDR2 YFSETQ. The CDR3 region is CASSGRNRGSDEQYF. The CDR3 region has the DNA TGCGCCAGCAGCGGCCGGAACAGGGGAAGCGACGAGCAGTACTTC.

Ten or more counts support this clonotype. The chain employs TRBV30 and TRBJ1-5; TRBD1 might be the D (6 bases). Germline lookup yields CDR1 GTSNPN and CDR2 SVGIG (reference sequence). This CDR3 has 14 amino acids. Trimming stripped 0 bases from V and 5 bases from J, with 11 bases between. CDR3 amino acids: CAWSVRGVYQPQHF. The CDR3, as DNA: TGTGCCTGGAGTGTAAGGGGGGTTTATCAGCCCCAGCATTTT.

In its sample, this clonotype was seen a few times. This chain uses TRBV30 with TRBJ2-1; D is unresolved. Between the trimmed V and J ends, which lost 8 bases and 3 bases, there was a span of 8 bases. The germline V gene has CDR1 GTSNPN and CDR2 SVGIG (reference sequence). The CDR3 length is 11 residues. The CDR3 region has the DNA TGTGCCGGCAAACACTACAATGAGCAGTTCTTC. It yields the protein CAGKHYNEQFF. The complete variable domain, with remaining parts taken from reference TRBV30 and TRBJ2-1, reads SQTIHQWPATLVQPVGSPLSLECTVEGTSNPNLYWYRQAAGRGLQLLFYSVGIGQISSEVPQNLSASRPQDRQFILSSKKLLLSDSGFYLCAGKHYNEQFFGPGTRLTVL.

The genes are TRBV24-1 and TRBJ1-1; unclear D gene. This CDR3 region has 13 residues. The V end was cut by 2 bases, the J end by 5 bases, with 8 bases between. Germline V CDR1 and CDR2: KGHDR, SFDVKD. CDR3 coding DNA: TGTGCCACCAGTGATTCAGGTGTTACTGAAGCTTTCTTT. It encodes CATSDSGVTEAFF.

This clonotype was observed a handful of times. CDR3 DNA sequence: TGTGCCAGCAGCGGCTCGAGGGAGACCCAGTACTTC. Translation gives CASSGSRETQYF. The chain joins TRBV5-6 to TRBJ2-5; D unresolved. There are 12 residues in the CDR3. Germline V lookup: CDR1 SGHDT, CDR2 YYEEEE. Trimming cost V 4 bases and J 5 bases, with 9 bases left between them.

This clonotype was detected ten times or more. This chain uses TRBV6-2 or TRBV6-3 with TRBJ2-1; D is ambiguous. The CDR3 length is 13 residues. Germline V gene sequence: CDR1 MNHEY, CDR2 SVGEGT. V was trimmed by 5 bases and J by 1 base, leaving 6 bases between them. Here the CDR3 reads CASSTTSYNEQFF. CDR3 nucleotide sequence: TGTGCCAGCAGTACGACATCCTACAATGAGCAGTTCTTC.

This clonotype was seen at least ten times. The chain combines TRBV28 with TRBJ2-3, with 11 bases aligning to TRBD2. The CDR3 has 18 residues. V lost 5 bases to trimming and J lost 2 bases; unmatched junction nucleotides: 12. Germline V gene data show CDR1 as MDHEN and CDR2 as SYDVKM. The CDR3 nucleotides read TGTGCCAGCAGTCCCCCTTCGAGACTAGCGGGGTTCACAGATACGCAGTATTTT. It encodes CASSPPSRLAGFTDTQYF.

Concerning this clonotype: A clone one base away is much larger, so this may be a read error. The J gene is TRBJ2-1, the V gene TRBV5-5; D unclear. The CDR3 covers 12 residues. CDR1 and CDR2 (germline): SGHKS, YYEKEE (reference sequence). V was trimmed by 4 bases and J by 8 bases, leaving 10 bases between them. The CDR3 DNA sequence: TGTGCCAGCAGCGGCCCAGTTCATGAGCAGTTCTTC. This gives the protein CASSGPVHEQFF.

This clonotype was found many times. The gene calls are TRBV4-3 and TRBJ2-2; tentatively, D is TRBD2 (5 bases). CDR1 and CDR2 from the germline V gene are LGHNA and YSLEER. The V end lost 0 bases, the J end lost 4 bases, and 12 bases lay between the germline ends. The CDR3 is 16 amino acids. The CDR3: CASSQDPLVSTGELFF. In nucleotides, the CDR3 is TGCGCCAGCAGCCAAGACCCACTAGTTTCCACCGGGGAGCTGTTTTTT.

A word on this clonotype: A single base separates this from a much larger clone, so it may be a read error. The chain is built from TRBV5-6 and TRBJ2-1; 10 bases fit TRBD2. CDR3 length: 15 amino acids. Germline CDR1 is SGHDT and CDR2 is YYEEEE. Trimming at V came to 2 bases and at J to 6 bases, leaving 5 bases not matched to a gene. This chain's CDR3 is CASSLQGLASNEQFF. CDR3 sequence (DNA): TGTGCCAGCAGCTTACAGGGACTAGCGAGCAATGAGCAGTTCTTC.